This T cell receptor (beta chain) was captured by sequencing in a study of blood T cell repertoires in COVID-19. Overall study context: In each case, the material was cDNA or gDNA derived from T cells, B-cell-depleted T cells, or PBMCs.

Produced via immunoSEQ multiplex PCR; TCRdb's table is partial and in-frame only. The sample yields around 87,000 clones, roughly three quarters seen once. The germline CDR1 and CDR2 sequences are LNHNV and YYDKDF (reference sequence). Trimming cost V 1 base and J 3 bases; bases outside gene matches: 6. This CDR3 is built from 15 residues. The rearrangement joins TRBV15 to TRBJ2-7; 7 bases map to TRBD1. This clonotype was sampled from a woman older than 75 with acute or convalescent COVID-19. Sequencing was done on a sample of peripheral blood. Here the CDR3 reads CATSRGQGPNYEQYF. The CDR3 bases are TGTGCCACCAGCAGAGGACAGGGACCGAACTACGAGCAGTACTTC.